The 19 T cell receptor beta chains reported below all come from one sample, sequenced in a study of cytomegalovirus exposure and HLA in healthy donors. The PCR used 60 Vbeta and 13 Jbeta primers. Sequencing used immunoSEQ multiplex PCR; TCRdb keeps in-frame clones, though not all of them. This sample yields approximately 52,000 clones, of which about three quarters are seen a single time; approximately 2.3% belongs to the top ten. Sequenced material: PBMCs. All receptors derive from a female donor in good health and CMV-seronegative.

This rearrangement joins TRBV7-8 to TRBJ2-5, with 11 bases aligning to TRBD2. The V segment lost 5 bases and the J segment 2 bases; nucleotides outside the gene matches: 10. The CDR3 contains 17 residues. The V gene's germline CDR1 is SGHVS and CDR2 FQNEAQ. The CDR3 bases are TGTGCCAGCAGCACCTCCCGACTAGCGGGAAGTCAAGAGACCCAGTACTTC. Encoded protein: CASSTSRLAGSQETQYF.

This chain connects TRBV2 to TRBJ2-1; no firm D call. This CDR3 is built from 14 residues. Germline lookup yields CDR1 SNHLY and CDR2 FYNNEI. Deletions cut 6 bases from V and 0 bases from J, with 9 bases between. CDR3 nucleotide sequence: TGTGCCAGCAGCAGAGAGGTCTCCTACAATGAGCAGTTCTTC. Translated: CASSREVSYNEQFF.

The gene calls are TRBV9 and TRBJ2-3; 10 bases agree with TRBD2. The length of the CDR3 is 15 residues. V trimming: 5 bases; J trimming: 0 bases; junction bases outside the gene matches: 3. CDR1 is SGDLS and CDR2 is YYNGEE in the germline V gene. The CDR3 loop is CASSSGGPSTDTQYF. DNA of the CDR3: TGTGCCAGCAGTAGCGGGGGGCCAAGCACAGATACGCAGTATTTT.

The chain recombines TRBV4-2 with TRBJ2-2; 9 bases align to TRBD2. Germline V gene lookup returns CDR1 LGHNA and CDR2 YNFKEQ. The CDR3 extends over 18 amino acids. V lost 1 base and J lost 0; bases outside the gene matches: 6. CDR3 nucleotides: TGTGCCAGCAGCCAAGCGCCACCTAGCGGGGCGAACACCGGGGAGCTGTTTTTT. Protein product: CASSQAPPSGANTGELFF.

V usage is TRBV27 and J usage is TRBJ2-5, with 8 bases matching TRBD2. After removal of 4 bases from V and 1 base from J, the junction contained 5 bases not matched to a gene. This CDR3 region has 15 residues. Germline-derived CDR1 and CDR2 are MNHEY and SMNVEV (reference sequence). DNA for the CDR3: TGTGCCAGCAGTTCCGGCACTAGCGGCCAAGAGACCCAGTACTTC. It specifies CASSSGTSGQETQYF.

The rearrangement uses TRBV7-9 and TRBJ1-2; 12 nucleotides match TRBD1. V lost 3 bases, J lost 6 bases, and 5 bases stayed unmatched. This CDR3 comprises 15 residues. The germline gives CDR1 SEHNR, CDR2 FQNEAQ (reference sequence). The CDR3 protein is CASSLGQGAYDGYTF. Written as DNA, the CDR3 is TGTGCCAGCAGCTTGGGACAGGGGGCTTACGATGGCTACACCTTC.

The chain couples TRBV28 to TRBJ1-1; no firm D call. Germline V CDR1 and CDR2: MDHEN, SYDVKM. V lost 8 bases and J lost 5, with 15 bases in between. The CDR3 is made up of 13 amino acids. The CDR3 here is CASSPRRRTEAFF. CDR3 sequence (DNA): TGTGCCAGCTCCCCGCGGCGGAGGACTGAAGCTTTCTTT.

This chain links TRBV11-2 with TRBJ2-1; 7 nucleotides align to TRBD2. Looked up from germline, CDR1 is SGHAT and CDR2 is FQNNGV. V lost 0 bases and J lost 2; bases outside the gene matches: 7. The length of the CDR3 is 17 residues. CDR3 amino acids: CASSLEASGRTYNEQFF. CDR3 in DNA: TGTGCCAGCAGCTTAGAGGCTAGCGGTCGGACCTACAATGAGCAGTTCTTC.

The chain combines TRBV5-1 with TRBJ1-4; TRBD1 is a possible D gene (5 bases). Trimming removed 0 bases from V and 7 bases from J, with 13 bases in between. The CDR3 totals 15 residues. The germline V gene has CDR1 SGHRS and CDR2 YFSETQ. CDR3 amino acids: CASSLVPRDGEKLFF. The CDR3 DNA sequence: TGCGCCAGCAGCTTGGTGCCCAGGGATGGTGAAAAACTGTTTTTT.

The V and J genes are TRBV10-3 and TRBJ2-1; 10 bases are a match to TRBD2. This CDR3 has 14 residues. The germline V gene has CDR1 ENHRY and CDR2 SYGVKD. The CDR3 nucleotides are TGTGCTGTTCGGGAGTCTAGCGGGAGAAACGAGCAGTTCTTC. Translation gives CAVRESSGRNEQFF.

The V and J genes are TRBV7-2 and TRBJ1-1; weak D call: TRBD1 (6 bases). Between the trimmed V and J ends, which lost 2 bases and 1 base, there was a span of 8 bases. The CDR3 is 14 amino acids. The V gene's germline CDR1 is SGHTA and CDR2 FQGNSA. Here the CDR3 DNA reads TGTGCCAGCAGCTTACGGACAGCGAACACTGAAGCTTTCTTT. Its translation: CASSLRTANTEAFF.

This clone was seen a handful of times. The J gene is TRBJ1-1, the V gene TRBV7-9; D is possibly TRBD1 (6 bases). This CDR3 is built from 14 residues. Trimming cost V 5 bases and J 1 base, with 11 bases left between them. Germline lookup yields CDR1 SEHNR and CDR2 FQNEAQ (reference sequence). The DNA of the CDR3 is TGTGCCAGCAGCCAACAGGGTACGAACACTGAAGCTTTCTTT. Translation: CASSQQGTNTEAFF.

This clone was seen a handful of times. The chain is built from TRBV15 and TRBJ2-2; 9 bases are shared with TRBD2. V lost 2 bases and J lost 3; bases outside the gene matches: 10. The CDR3 is 18 residues long. CDR1 and CDR2 from the germline V gene are LNHNV and YYDKDF (reference sequence). The CDR3 DNA reads TGTGCCACCAGCAGATCCATGACGAGGACTAGCGACACCGGGGAGCTGTTTTTT. Its protein is CATSRSMTRTSDTGELFF.

The chain recombines TRBV7-2 with TRBJ2-2; D may be TRBD2 (5 bases). CDR3 size: 15 residues. Trimming removed 2 bases at V and 0 bases at J, with 7 bases between. Germline V gives CDR1 SGHTA, CDR2 FQGNSA. Here the CDR3 DNA reads TGTGCCAGCAGCTTATTGGGAGCGAACACCGGGGAGCTGTTTTTT. It codes for CASSLLGANTGELFF.

The chain has TRBV29-1 and TRBJ1-2; 8 bases match TRBD1. The V segment lost 3 bases and the J segment 4 bases; nucleotides outside the gene matches: 7. Per the germline V gene, CDR1 is SQVTM and CDR2 is ANQGSEA. The CDR3 is 14 amino acids. Written as DNA, the CDR3 is TGCAGCGTTGAGTCGCGTACAGGGGGCTATGGCTACACCTTC. Amino acid sequence: CSVESRTGGYGYTF.

The chain joins TRBV7-2 to TRBJ2-3, with 9 nucleotides matching TRBD2. The CDR3 runs to 16 residues. Trimming cost V 2 bases and J 4 bases; bases outside gene matches: 7. The germline CDR1 and CDR2 sequences are SGHTA and FQGNSA. The CDR3 sequence is CASSLSWRGGPDTQYF. CDR3 coding DNA: TGTGCCAGCAGCTTATCCTGGCGGGGGGGCCCAGATACGCAGTATTTT.

The chain employs TRBV5-1 and TRBJ1-1; 8 nucleotides match TRBD1. The CDR3 is made up of 12 amino acids. V dropped 5 bases and J dropped 6; count of bases not matched to a gene: 3. Germline CDR1 is SGHRS and CDR2 is YFSETQ. CDR3 coding DNA: TGCGCCAGCAGAGGGACAGGCCCTGAAGCTTTCTTT. Protein sequence: CASRGTGPEAFF.

The chain carries TRBV6-4 and TRBJ2-7, with 7 bases identical to TRBD2. V was clipped by 2 bases and J by 2 bases; unmatched bases: 9. Germline-derived CDR1 and CDR2 are MRHNA and SNTAGT. The CDR3 is made up of 16 amino acids. CDR3 loop: CASSDARASGTYEQYF. CDR3 bases: TGTGCCAGCAGTGACGCTAGGGCTAGCGGCACCTACGAGCAGTACTTC.

The V gene is TRBV7-8, the J gene TRBJ2-1, with 11 bases matching TRBD2. J lost 8 bases, V lost 5 bases, and 8 bases had no gene match. This CDR3 comprises 15 residues. Germline V CDR1 and CDR2: SGHVS, FQNEAQ. This CDR3 is CASSPTSGRVYEQFF. The CDR3 region has the DNA TGTGCCAGCAGCCCAACTAGCGGGAGAGTCTATGAGCAGTTCTTC.